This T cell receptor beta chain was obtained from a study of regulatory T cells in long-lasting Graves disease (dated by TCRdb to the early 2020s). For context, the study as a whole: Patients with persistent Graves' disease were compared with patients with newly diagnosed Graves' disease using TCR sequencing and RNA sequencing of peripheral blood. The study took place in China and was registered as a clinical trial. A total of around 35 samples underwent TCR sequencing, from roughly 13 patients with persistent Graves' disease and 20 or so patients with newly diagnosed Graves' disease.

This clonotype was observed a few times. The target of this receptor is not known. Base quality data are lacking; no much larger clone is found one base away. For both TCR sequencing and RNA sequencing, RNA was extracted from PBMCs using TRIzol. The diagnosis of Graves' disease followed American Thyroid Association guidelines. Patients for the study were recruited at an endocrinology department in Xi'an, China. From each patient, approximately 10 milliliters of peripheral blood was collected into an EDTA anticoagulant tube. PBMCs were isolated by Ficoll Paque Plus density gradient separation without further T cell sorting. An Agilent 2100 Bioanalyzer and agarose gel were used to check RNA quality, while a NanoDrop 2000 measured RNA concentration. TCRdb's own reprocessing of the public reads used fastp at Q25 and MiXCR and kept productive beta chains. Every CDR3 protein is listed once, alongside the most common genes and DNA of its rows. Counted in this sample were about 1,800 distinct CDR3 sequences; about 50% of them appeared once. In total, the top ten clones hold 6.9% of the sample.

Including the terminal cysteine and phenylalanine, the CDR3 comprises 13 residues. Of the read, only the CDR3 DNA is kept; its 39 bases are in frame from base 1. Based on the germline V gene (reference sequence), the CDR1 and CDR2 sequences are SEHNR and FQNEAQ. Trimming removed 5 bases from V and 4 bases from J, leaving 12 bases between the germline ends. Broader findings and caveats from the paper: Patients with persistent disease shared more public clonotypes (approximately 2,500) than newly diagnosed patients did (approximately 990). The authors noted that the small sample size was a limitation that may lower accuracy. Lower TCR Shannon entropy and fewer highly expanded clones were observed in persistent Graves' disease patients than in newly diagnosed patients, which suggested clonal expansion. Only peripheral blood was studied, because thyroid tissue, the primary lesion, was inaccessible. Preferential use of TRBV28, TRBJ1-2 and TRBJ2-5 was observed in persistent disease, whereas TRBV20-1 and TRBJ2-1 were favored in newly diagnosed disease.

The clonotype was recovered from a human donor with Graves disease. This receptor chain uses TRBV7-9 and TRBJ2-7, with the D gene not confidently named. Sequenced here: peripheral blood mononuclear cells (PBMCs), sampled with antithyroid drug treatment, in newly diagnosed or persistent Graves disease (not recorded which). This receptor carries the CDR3 CASSPVESYEQYF. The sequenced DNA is TGTGCCAGCAGCCCCGTGGAGTCGTACGAGCAGTACTTC.